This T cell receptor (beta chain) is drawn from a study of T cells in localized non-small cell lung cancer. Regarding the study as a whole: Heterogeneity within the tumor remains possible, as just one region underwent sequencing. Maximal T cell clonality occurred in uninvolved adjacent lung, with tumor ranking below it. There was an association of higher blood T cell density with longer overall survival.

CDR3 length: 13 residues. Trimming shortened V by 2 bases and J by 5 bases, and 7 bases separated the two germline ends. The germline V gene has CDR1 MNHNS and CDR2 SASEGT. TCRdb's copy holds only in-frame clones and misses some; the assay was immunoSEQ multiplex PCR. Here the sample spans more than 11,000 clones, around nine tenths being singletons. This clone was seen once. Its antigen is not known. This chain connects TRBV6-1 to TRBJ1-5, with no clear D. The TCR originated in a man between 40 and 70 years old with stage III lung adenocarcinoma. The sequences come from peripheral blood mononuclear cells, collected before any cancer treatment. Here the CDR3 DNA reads TGTGCCAGCAGTGAACAGAATGATCAGCCCCAGCATTTT. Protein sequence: CASSEQNDQPQHF.